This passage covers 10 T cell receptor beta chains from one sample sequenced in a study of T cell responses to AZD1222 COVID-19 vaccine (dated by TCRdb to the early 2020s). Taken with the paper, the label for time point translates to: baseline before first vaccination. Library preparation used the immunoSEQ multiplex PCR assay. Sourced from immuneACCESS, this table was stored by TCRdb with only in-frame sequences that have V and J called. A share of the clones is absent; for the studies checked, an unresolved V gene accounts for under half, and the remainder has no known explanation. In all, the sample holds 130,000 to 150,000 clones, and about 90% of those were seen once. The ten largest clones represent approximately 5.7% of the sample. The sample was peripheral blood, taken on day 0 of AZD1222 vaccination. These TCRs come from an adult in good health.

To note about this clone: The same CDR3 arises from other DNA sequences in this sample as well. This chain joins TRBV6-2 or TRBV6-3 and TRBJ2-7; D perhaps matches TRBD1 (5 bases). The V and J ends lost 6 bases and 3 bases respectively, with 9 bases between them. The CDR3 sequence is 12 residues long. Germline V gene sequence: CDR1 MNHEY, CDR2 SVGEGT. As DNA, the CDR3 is TGTGCCAGCAGCGGAACAGGCTACGAGCAGTACTTC. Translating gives CASSGTGYEQYF.

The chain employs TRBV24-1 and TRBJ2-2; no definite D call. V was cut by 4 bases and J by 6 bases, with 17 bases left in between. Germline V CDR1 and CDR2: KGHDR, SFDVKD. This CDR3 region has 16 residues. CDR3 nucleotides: TGTGCCACCAGTGACACCACCTGGACGGGCCCCGGGGAGCTGTTTTTT. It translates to CATSDTTWTGPGELFF.

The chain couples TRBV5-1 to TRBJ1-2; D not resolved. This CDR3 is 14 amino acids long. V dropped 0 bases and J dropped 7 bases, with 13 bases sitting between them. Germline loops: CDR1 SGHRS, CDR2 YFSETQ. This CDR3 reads CASSLVPKALGYTF. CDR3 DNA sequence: TGCGCCAGCAGCTTGGTCCCCAAAGCCCTTGGCTACACCTTC.

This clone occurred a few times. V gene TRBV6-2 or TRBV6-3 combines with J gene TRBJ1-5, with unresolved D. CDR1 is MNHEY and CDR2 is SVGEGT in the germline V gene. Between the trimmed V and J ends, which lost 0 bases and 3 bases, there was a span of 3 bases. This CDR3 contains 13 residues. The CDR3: CASSYSDNQPQHF. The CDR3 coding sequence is TGTGCCAGCAGTTACTCTGACAATCAGCCCCAGCATTTT.

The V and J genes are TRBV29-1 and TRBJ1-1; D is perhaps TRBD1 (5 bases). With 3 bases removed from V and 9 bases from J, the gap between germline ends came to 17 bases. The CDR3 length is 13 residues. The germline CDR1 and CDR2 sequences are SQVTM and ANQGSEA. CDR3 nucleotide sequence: TGCAGCGTTGAGGGCAGGGCACTCCCGAAAGCTTTCTTT. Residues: CSVEGRALPKAFF.

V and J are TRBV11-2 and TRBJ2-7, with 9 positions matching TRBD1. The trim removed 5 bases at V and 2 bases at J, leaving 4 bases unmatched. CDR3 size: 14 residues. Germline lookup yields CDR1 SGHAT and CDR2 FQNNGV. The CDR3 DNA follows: TGTGCCAGCAGCCGACAGGGGGGGACCTACGAGCAGTACTTC. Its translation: CASSRQGGTYEQYF.

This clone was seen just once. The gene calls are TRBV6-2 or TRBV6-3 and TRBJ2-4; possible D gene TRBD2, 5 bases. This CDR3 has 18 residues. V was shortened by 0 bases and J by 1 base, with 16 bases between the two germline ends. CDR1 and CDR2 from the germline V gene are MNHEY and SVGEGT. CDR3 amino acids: CASSYSVGVTGAKNIQYF. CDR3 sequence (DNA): TGTGCCAGCAGTTACTCTGTCGGAGTTACGGGGGCCAAAAACATTCAGTACTTC.

Here the CDR3 DNA reads TGTGCCAGCAGCTTGGAATTGGGGGGGTCAGAGACCCAGTACTTC. It encodes CASSLELGGSETQYF. The chain is built from TRBV5-6 and TRBJ2-5, with 7 bases identical to TRBD2. The CDR3 runs to 15 residues. Germline CDR1 is SGHDT and CDR2 is YYEEEE. Trimming cost V 0 bases and J 4 bases; bases outside gene matches: 6.

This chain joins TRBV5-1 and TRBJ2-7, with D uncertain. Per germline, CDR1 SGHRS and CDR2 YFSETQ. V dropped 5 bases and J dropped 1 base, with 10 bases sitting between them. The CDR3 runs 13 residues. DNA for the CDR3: TGCGCCAGCAGAAACAAAGGATCCTACGAGCAGTACTTC. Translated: CASRNKGSYEQYF.

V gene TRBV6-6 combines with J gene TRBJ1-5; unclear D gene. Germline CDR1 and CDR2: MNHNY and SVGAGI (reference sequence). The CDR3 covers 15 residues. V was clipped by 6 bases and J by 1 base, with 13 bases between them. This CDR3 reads CASRQGLESNQPQHF. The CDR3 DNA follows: TGTGCCAGCAGACAAGGGTTAGAAAGCAATCAGCCCCAGCATTTT.